These 16 T cell receptor beta chains were sequenced from one sample in a study of blood T cell repertoires in COVID-19 (dated by TCRdb to the early 2020s). Preparation of the library involved the immunoSEQ multiplex PCR assay. This immuneACCESS table, as held by TCRdb, lists in-frame sequences with V and J called but not all clones. Of the missing ones, under half trace to an unresolved V gene in checked studies; the others have no known cause. The sample table records fewer than 600,000 clones; 70% to 90% of these occur just once. 1.5% to 2% of the sample rests with the top ten. The sample was PBMCs or T cells enriched from blood (not recorded which). The receptor source for this set is a woman aged 40 to 50 who had recovered from COVID-19.

The rearrangement joins TRBV4-3 to TRBJ2-1; 9 positions match TRBD2. The CDR3 loop spans 15 amino acids. The germline CDR1 and CDR2 sequences are LGHNA and YSLEER. The ends lost 5 bases at V and 1 base at J; junction bases unmatched: 3. The CDR3 reads CASSGSGRSYNEQFF. CDR3 nucleotides: TGCGCCAGCAGCGGTAGCGGGAGATCCTACAATGAGCAGTTCTTC.

The chain is built from TRBV27 and TRBJ1-1, with 7 bases lining up with TRBD1. The trim removed 4 bases at V and 5 bases at J, leaving 34 bases unmatched. CDR1 and CDR2 from the germline V gene are MNHEY and SMNVEV (reference sequence). There are 23 residues in the CDR3. This CDR3 is CASSWRLGQGGKGYRQRGTEAFF. The CDR3 DNA sequence: TGTGCCAGCAGTTGGCGATTAGGGCAGGGGGGCAAGGGTTACCGACAGCGAGGGACTGAAGCTTTCTTT.

This clone was counted a single time. The chain recombines TRBV20-1 with TRBJ2-2, with D possibly TRBD1 on 5 matching bases. The V and J ends lost 3 bases and 4 bases respectively, with 9 bases between them. The germline CDR1 and CDR2 sequences are DFQATT and SNEGSKA (reference sequence). This CDR3 is built from 13 residues. CDR3 sequence reads: CSASLGPTGELFF. CDR3 coding DNA: TGCAGTGCTAGTCTGGGGCCCACCGGGGAGCTGTTTTTT.

The J gene is TRBJ2-1, the V gene TRBV7-9; the match to TRBD2 covers 8 bases. The germline CDR1 and CDR2 sequences are SEHNR and FQNEAQ (reference sequence). Trimming at V came to 11 bases and at J to 2 bases, leaving 11 bases not matched to a gene. CDR3 length: 15 residues. As DNA, the CDR3 is TGTGCCGGTGGGTCTAGCGGGCCCCCCTACAATGAGCAGTTCTTC. This translates into CAGGSSGPPYNEQFF.

The rearrangement uses TRBV18 and TRBJ1-4, with TRBD1 as a possible D gene (6 bases). This CDR3 is built from 14 residues. Deletions cut 3 bases from V and 6 bases from J, with 11 bases between. Germline loops: CDR1 KGHSH, CDR2 LQKENI. The CDR3 DNA sequence: TGTGCCAGCTCACCGGAGACAGGTGATGAAAAACTGTTTTTT. Its translation: CASSPETGDEKLFF.

V and J are TRBV19 and TRBJ1-1; D unclear. The length of the CDR3 is 13 residues. The V gene's germline CDR1 is LNHDA and CDR2 SQIVND (reference sequence). V lost 0 bases, J lost 11 bases, and 13 bases lay in between. CDR3 loop: CASSIDTSGRAFF. CDR3 coding DNA: TGTGCCAGTAGTATAGATACGTCCGGGAGGGCTTTCTTT.

V is TRBV27 and J is TRBJ1-2, with 7 bases that match TRBD1. Germline V gene lookup returns CDR1 MNHEY and CDR2 SMNVEV (reference sequence). V was clipped by 6 bases and J by 4 bases; unmatched bases: 8. CDR3 length: 14 amino acids. The CDR3 DNA follows: TGTGCCAGCAGCAAGACAGGGACCGTCTATGGCTACACCTTC. Translated: CASSKTGTVYGYTF.

The chain uses TRBV5-8 and TRBJ2-1, with D possibly being TRBD1 (6 bases). Germline CDR1 SGHTS, CDR2 YDEGEE. Trimming pared 4 bases from V and 4 bases from J, leaving 12 bases between. The CDR3 is made up of 14 amino acids. CDR3 region: CASSPWTAYNEQFF. DNA of the CDR3: TGTGCCAGCAGCCCCTGGACAGCTTACAATGAGCAGTTCTTC.

V is TRBV19 and J is TRBJ2-3, with D possibly being TRBD2 (5 bases). V gave up 4 bases and J gave up 5 bases, with 10 bases separating them. Germline CDR1 and CDR2: LNHDA and SQIVND (reference sequence). The CDR3 length is 13 residues. Here the CDR3 DNA reads TGTGCCAGTAGTAACCGGGGTGGAGATACGCAGTATTTT. It specifies CASSNRGGDTQYF.

This chain links TRBV24-1 with TRBJ1-2; 7 bases align to TRBD1. This CDR3 contains 14 residues. J gave up 4 bases and V 4 bases, and 5 bases lay outside the gene matches. The germline V gene has CDR1 KGHDR and CDR2 SFDVKD. This CDR3 is CATSESGTVYGYTF. In nucleotides, the CDR3 is TGTGCCACCAGTGAATCCGGGACAGTCTATGGCTACACCTTC.

The chain links TRBV23-1 to TRBJ2-4, with D maybe TRBD1 (6 bases). TRBV23-1 is marked as an open reading frame, function uncertain. V was pared by 6 bases and J by 4 bases, with 16 bases between. The CDR3 is made up of 15 amino acids. CDR3 nucleotides: TGCGCCAGCAGACCCAGGACAGTTCCTAAAAACATTCAGTACTTC. Encoded protein: CASRPRTVPKNIQYF.

The chain carries TRBV9 and TRBJ1-2; no clear D gene. The CDR3 is 14 amino acids. The germline V gene encodes CDR1 SGDLS and CDR2 YYNGEE. V lost 4 bases to trimming and J lost 6 bases, with 16 bases between them. DNA of the CDR3: TGTGCCAGCAGCTCCTTGGCCTTCTCGCATGGCTACACCTTC. Its protein is CASSSLAFSHGYTF. The full variable domain, its missing parts supplied by reference TRBV9 and TRBJ1-2, is DSGVTQTPKHLITATGQRVTLRCSPRSGDLSVYWYQQSLDQGLQFLIQYYNGEERAKGNILERFSAQQFPDLHSELNLSSLELGDSALYFCASSSLAFSHGYTFGSGTRLTVV.

This chain connects TRBV19 to TRBJ1-5; D remains unclear. Trimming removed 5 bases from V and 0 bases from J, with 8 bases in between. CDR1 LNHDA and CDR2 SQIVND come from the germline V gene (reference sequence). The CDR3 has 14 amino acids. The CDR3 protein is CASSVQNSNQPQHF. In DNA form, the CDR3 reads TGTGCCAGTAGTGTACAGAATAGCAATCAGCCCCAGCATTTT.

The chain carries TRBV21-1 and TRBJ1-4; TRBD1 is the table's D call, not checked against the DNA. TRBV21-1 represents a pseudogene. There are 15 residues in the CDR3. CDR3 bases: TGTGCCAGCAGCGCCAGAATAGGGGCACGTGAAAAACTGTTTTTT. Protein: CASSARIGAREKLFF.

The V gene is TRBV5-4, the J gene TRBJ2-1, with 7 bases fitting TRBD2. The V gene end was trimmed by 4 bases and the J gene end by 4 bases; junction bases not matched to a gene: 5. The CDR3 runs to 14 residues. Germline V gene lookup returns CDR1 SGHNT and CDR2 YYREEE (reference sequence). Here the CDR3 DNA reads TGTGCCAGCAGCCGATCTAGCGGATACAATGAGCAGTTCTTC. Its translation: CASSRSSGYNEQFF.

The chain couples TRBV7-8 to TRBJ2-7, with D uncertain. CDR3 length: 16 amino acids. Germline loops: CDR1 SGHVS, CDR2 FQNEAQ. Deletions cut 5 bases from V and 0 bases from J, with 17 bases between. The CDR3 bases are TGTGCCAGCAGCCTTAAATTTGGCGGCTCCTCCTACGAGCAGTACTTC. This translates into CASSLKFGGSSYEQYF.